This T cell receptor beta chain was documented in a study of T cell responses to AZD1222 COVID-19 vaccine. Remarks on this clone: Its antigen is not known.

Recipients boosted at about 4 weeks or about 12 weeks are pooled. This CDR3 comprises 13 residues. The ends were cut back, 5 bases at V and 6 bases at J, with 14 bases in the middle. CDR1 SQVTM and CDR2 ANQGSEA come from the germline V gene. Whole-study findings and limits: The donors showed a predominance of white British ancestry and of females, with possible underestimation of clonal diversity. CD4 TCRs associated with vaccination spanned spike, dominating at 160-218 and 743-854. There were repertoire samples only from the period after the peak T cell response.

Profiling relied on immunoSEQ multiplex PCR, and the TCRdb table lists in-frame clones only, not all of them. The sample holds 98,000 or so clones; roughly 86% are singletons and the top ten take about 16%. The material was peripheral blood, obtained 28 days after the second AZD1222 dose. The V call is TRBV29-1, the J call TRBJ2-1, with D perhaps TRBD1 or TRBD2 (5 bases each). The receptor comes from an adult who received the AZD1222 COVID-19 vaccine. The CDR3 reads CSVSGQGVNEQFF. The CDR3 nucleotides read TGCAGCGTTTCAGGGCAGGGAGTCAATGAGCAGTTCTTC.